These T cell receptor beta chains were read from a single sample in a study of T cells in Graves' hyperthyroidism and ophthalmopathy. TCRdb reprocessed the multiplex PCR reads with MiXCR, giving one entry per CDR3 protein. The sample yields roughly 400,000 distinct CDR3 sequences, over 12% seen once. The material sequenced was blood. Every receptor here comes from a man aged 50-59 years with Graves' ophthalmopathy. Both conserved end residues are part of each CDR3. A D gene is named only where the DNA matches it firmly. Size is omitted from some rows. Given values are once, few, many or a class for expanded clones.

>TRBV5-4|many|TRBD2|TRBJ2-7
CASSLGGSLRTSSSHEQYF
TGTGCCAGCAGCTTGGGAGGTAGTTTGCGGACTAGCTCTTCCCACGAGCAGTACTTC
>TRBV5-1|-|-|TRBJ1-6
CASSLMILNSPLHF
TGTGCCAGCAGCTTGATGATACTGAATTCACCCCTCCACTTT
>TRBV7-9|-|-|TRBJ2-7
CASSLVADNYEQYF
TGTGCCAGCAGCTTAGTAGCAGACAACTACGAGCAGTACTTC
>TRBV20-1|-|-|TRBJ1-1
CSAREPGRRTEAFF
TGCAGTGCTAGGGAGCCCGGGCGAAGGACTGAAGCTTTCTTT
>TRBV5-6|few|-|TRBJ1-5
CASSPSWGIGGSQPQHF
TGTGCCAGCAGCCCCTCCTGGGGTATCGGGGGTTCTCAGCCCCAGCATTTT
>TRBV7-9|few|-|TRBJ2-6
CATHGQPRSGANVLTF
TGTGCCACTCACGGACAGCCCCGCTCTGGGGCCAACGTCCTGACTTTC
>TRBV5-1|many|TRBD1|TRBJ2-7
CASDTGTGSTEQYF
TGCGCCAGCGATACCGGGACAGGGTCCACCGAGCAGTACTTC
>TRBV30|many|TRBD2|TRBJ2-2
CAWSVLWTSGKVGELFF
TGTGCCTGGAGTGTACTATGGACTAGCGGGAAAGTCGGGGAGCTGTTTTTT
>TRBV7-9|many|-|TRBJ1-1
CASWPRINTEAFF
TGTGCCAGCTGGCCCAGGATCAACACTGAAGCTTTCTTT
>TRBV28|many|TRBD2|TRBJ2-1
CASRRGLANEQFF
TGTGCCAGCAGGAGAGGACTAGCCAATGAGCAGTTCTTC
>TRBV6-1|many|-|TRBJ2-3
CASGSDTDTQYF
TGTGCCAGCGGTAGCGACACAGATACGCAGTATTTT
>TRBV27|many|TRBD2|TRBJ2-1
CASSILAGGGGEQFF
TGTGCCAGCAGTATTCTAGCGGGAGGGGGTGGTGAGCAGTTCTTC
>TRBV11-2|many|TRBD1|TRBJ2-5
CASSLNRGRETQYF
TGTGCCAGCAGCTTAAACAGGGGGAGGGAGACCCAGTACTTC
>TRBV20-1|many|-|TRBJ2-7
CSASQVGPYEQYF
TGCAGTGCTAGTCAGGTGGGGCCTTACGAGCAGTACTTC
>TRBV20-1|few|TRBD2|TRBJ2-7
CSAGAGVSIITYEQYF
TGCAGTGCCGGCGCGGGAGTTTCAATTATCACCTACGAGCAGTACTTC
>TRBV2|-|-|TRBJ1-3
CASTFSSGNTIYF
TGTGCCAGCACATTTTCATCTGGAAACACCATATATTTT
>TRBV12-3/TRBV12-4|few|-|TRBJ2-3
CASSNRGSFYPDTQYF
TGTGCCAGCAGTAACCGGGGGAGTTTTTACCCAGATACGCAGTATTTT
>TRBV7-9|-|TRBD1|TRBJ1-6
CASSSSRQGNSPLHF
TGTGCCAGCAGCTCATCCAGACAGGGGAATTCACCCCTCCACTTT
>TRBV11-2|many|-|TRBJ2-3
CASSFGGRADTQYF
TGTGCCAGCAGCTTTGGGGGGCGAGCAGATACGCAGTATTTT
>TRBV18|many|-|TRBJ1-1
CASSPPFGGLTEAFF
TGTGCCAGCTCACCACCGTTTGGGGGGTTGACTGAAGCTTTCTTT
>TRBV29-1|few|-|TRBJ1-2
CSVDSEGGYGYTF
TGCAGCGTTGACTCTGAGGGCGGCTATGGCTACACCTTC
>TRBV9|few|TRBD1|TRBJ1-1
CASSPGQGAYSEAFF
TGTGCCAGCAGCCCGGGACAGGGTGCATACTCTGAAGCTTTCTTT
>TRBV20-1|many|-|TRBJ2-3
CSAGLALLSTDTQYF
TGCAGTGCTGGTCTAGCTCTCTTGAGCACAGATACGCAGTATTTT
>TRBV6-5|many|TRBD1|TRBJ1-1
CASSYSAGQGGTEAFF
TGTGCCAGCAGTTACTCCGCGGGACAGGGAGGGACTGAAGCTTTCTTT
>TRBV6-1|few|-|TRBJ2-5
CASNTGEETQYF
TGTGCCAGCAATACGGGAGAAGAGACCCAGTACTTC
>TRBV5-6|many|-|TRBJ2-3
CASMKVGGDADTQYF
TGTGCCAGTATGAAAGTAGGGGGAGACGCAGATACGCAGTATTTT
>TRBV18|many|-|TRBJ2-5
CASTGTIQETQYF
TGTGCCAGCACCGGGACAATCCAAGAGACCCAGTACTTC
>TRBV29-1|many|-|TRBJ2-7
CSVGRAGAYEQYF
TGCAGCGTTGGGAGGGCAGGAGCCTACGAGCAGTACTTC
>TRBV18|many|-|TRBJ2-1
CASSKKSSYNEQFF
TGTGCCAGCTCTAAAAAGAGCTCCTACAATGAGCAGTTCTTC
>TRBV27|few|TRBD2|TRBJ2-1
CAGSLSGGKPGGRGNEQFF
TGTGCCGGCAGTTTATCGGGGGGGAAACCGGGAGGTAGGGGCAATGAGCAGTTCTTC
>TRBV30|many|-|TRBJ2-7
CAWNLLGQSYEQYF
TGTGCCTGGAATTTGTTGGGGCAGTCCTACGAGCAGTACTTC
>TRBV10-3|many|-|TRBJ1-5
CAISEQGDQPQHF
TGTGCCATCAGTGAACAAGGGGATCAGCCCCAGCATTTT
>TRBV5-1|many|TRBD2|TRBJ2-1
CASSPTFPSGSYNEQFF
TGCGCCAGCAGCCCCACTTTCCCTAGCGGGAGTTACAATGAGCAGTTCTTC
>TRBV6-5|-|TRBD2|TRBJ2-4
CASKLGPSGAKNIQYF
TGTGCCAGCAAGTTAGGGCCTAGCGGTGCCAAAAACATTCAGTACTTC
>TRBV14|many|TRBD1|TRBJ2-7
CASSPGQGRSYEQYF
TGTGCCAGCAGCCCCGGACAGGGAAGGTCCTACGAGCAGTACTTC
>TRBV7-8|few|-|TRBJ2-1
CASSLDGIGYNEQFF
TGTGCCAGCAGCTTAGACGGGATAGGGTACAATGAGCAGTTCTTC
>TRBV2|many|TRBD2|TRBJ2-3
CASRTGIAGASTDTQYF
TGTGCCAGCAGAACCGGGATAGCGGGAGCGTCAACAGATACGCAGTATTTT
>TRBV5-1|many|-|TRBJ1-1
CASSDDRSANTEAFF
TGCGCCAGCAGCGACGATAGGAGCGCAAACACTGAAGCTTTCTTT
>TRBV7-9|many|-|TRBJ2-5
CASSLVGGKTQYF
TGTGCCAGCAGCTTAGTTGGAGGGAAGACCCAGTACTTC
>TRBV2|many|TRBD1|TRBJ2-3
CASSGQGILTDTQYF
TGTGCCAGCAGTGGACAGGGGATCCTCACAGATACGCAGTATTTT
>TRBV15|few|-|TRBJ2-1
CATSRGLDNEQFF
TGTGCCACCAGCAGAGGGTTAGACAATGAGCAGTTCTTC
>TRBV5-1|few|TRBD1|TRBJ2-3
CASSWGQLTDTQYF
TGCGCCAGCAGCTGGGGACAGCTCACAGATACGCAGTATTTT